The entry that follows covers one T cell receptor (beta chain) sequence. These data originate in a study of blood T cell repertoires in COVID-19. Germline CDR1 and CDR2: MNHEY and SMNVEV (reference sequence). Trimming took off 3 bases at V and 7 bases at J, with 12 bases between the two ends. CDR3 length equals 13 residues. Profiled with immunoSEQ multiplex PCR; TCRdb holds only in-frame clones, not every one. The sample holds about 48,000 clones; around nine tenths are singletons and the top ten take just over 5%. The specimen sequenced was peripheral blood. This chain joins TRBV27 and TRBJ1-2; D uncertain. This clonotype originated in a man in his sixties or seventies with acute or convalescent COVID-19. CDR3 bases: TGTGCCAGCAGTTTGTCGGGAGCCGGTGGCTACACCTTC. This translates into CASSLSGAGGYTF.